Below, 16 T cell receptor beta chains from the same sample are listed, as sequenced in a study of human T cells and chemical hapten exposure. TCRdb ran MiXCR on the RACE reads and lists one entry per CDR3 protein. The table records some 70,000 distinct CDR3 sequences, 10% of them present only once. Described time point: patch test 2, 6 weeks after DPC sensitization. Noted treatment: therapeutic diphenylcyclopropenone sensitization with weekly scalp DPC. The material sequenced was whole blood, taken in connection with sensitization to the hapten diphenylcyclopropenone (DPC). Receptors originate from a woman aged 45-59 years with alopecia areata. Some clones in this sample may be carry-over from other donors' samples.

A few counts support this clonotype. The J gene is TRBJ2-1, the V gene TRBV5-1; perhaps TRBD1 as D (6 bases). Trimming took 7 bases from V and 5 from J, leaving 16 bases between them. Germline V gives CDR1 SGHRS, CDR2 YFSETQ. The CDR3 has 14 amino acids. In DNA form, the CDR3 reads TGCGCCAGCTCTTTCAGGGGATACGACAATGAGCAGTTCTTC. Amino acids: CASSFRGYDNEQFF.

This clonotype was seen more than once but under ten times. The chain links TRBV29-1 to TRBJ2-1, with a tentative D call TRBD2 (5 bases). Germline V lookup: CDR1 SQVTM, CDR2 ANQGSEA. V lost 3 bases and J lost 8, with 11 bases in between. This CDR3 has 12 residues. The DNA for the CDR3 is TGCAGCGTTGAGTGGCTAGCTGATGAGCAGTTCTTC. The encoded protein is CSVEWLADEQFF.

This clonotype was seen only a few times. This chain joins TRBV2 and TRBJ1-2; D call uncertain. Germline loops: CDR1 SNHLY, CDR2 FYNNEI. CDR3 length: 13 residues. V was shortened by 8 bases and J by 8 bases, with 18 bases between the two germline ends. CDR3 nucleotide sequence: TGTGCCAGCCCCCTGGCCGCGTCTAGGGGCTACACCTTC. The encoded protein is CASPLAASRGYTF.

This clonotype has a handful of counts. CDR3 residues: CASSIGGPYNEQFF. CDR3 DNA: TGTGCCAGCAGCATCGGCGGGCCCTACAATGAGCAGTTCTTC. The chain is built from TRBV14 and TRBJ2-1; tentatively, D is TRBD2 (5 bases). From germline, CDR1 is SGHDN and CDR2 FVKESK. The ends were cut back, 5 bases at V and 2 bases at J, with 10 bases in the middle. The CDR3 is 14 amino acids. The complete variable domain, with remaining parts taken from reference TRBV14 and TRBJ2-1, reads EAGVTQFPSHSVIEKGQTVTLRCDPISGHDNLYWYRRVMGKEIKFLLHFVKESKQDESGMPNNRFLAERTGGTYSTLKVQPAELEDSGVYFCASSIGGPYNEQFFGPGTRLTVL.

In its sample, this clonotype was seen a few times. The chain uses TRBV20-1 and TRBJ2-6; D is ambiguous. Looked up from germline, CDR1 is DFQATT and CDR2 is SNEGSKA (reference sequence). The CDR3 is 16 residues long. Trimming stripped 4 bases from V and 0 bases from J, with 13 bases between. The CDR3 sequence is CSATLGTFSGANVLTF. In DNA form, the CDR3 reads TGCAGTGCTACTTTAGGAACCTTCTCTGGGGCCAACGTCCTGACTTTC.

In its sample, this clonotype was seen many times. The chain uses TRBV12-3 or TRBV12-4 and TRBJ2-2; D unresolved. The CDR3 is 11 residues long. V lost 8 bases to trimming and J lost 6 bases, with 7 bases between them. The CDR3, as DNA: TGTGCCAGCGGGTCCCCCGGGGAGCTGTTTTTT. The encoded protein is CASGSPGELFF.

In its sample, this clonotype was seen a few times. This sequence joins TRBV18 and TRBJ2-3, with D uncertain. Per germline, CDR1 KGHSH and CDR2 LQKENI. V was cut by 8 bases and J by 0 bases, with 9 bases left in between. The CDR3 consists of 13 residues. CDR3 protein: CASTGRSTDTQYF. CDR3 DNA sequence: TGTGCCAGCACCGGACGGAGCACAGATACGCAGTATTTT.

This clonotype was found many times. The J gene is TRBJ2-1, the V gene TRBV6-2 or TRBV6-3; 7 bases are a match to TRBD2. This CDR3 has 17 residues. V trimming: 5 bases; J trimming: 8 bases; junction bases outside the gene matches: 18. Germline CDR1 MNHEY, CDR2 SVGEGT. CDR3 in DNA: TGTGCCAGCAGTCCCACCCCCCGGGACTACCGAGGGGATGAGCAGTTCTTC. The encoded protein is CASSPTPRDYRGDEQFF.

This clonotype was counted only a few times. CDR3 loop: CASSPPSAYEQYF. The CDR3 DNA reads TGTGCCAGCTCACCACCCAGCGCCTACGAGCAGTACTTC. The V gene is TRBV18, the J gene TRBJ2-7; no reliable D call. The CDR3 has 13 residues. Germline-derived CDR1 and CDR2 are KGHSH and LQKENI. Trimming took off 0 bases at V and 2 bases at J, with 5 bases between the two ends.

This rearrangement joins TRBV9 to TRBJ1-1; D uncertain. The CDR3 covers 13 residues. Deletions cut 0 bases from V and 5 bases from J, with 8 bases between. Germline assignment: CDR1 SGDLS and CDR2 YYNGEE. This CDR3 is CASSVDSPTEAFF. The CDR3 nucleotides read TGTGCCAGCAGCGTAGATTCCCCGACTGAAGCTTTCTTT.

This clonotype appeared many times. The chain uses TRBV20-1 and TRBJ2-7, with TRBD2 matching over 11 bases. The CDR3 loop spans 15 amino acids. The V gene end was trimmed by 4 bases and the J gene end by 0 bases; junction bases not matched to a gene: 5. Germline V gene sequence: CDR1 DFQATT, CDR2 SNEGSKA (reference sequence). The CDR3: CSANRLAGISYEQYF. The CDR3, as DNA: TGCAGTGCTAACCGACTAGCGGGGATCTCCTACGAGCAGTACTTC.

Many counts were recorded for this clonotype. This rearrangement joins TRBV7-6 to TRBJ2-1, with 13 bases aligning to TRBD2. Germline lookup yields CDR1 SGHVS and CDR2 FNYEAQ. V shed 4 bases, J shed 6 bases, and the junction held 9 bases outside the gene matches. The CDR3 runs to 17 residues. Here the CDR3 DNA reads TGTGCCAGCAGCTCGACTAGCGGGAGGTATTTGGGCAATGAGCAGTTCTTC. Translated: CASSSTSGRYLGNEQFF.

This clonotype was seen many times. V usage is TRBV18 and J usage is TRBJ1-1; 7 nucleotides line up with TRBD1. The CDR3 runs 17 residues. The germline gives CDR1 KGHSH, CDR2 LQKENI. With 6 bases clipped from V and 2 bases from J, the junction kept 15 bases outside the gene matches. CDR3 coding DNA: TGTGCCAGCTCCCTCCTCGGACAGGCCAGCGGAAACACTGAAGCTTTCTTT. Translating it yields CASSLLGQASGNTEAFF.

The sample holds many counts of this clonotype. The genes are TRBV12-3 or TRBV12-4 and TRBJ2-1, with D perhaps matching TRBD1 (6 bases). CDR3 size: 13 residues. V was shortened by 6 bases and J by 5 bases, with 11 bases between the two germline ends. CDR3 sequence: CASSPRGNNEQFF. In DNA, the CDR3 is TGTGCCAGCAGCCCCAGGGGAAACAATGAGCAGTTCTTC.

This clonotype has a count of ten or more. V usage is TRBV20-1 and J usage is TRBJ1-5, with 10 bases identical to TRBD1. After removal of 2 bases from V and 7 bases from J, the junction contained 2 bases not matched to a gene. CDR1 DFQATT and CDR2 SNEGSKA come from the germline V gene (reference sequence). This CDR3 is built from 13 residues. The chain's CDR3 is CSARPTGGQPQHF. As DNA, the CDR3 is TGCAGTGCTAGACCGACAGGGGGCCAGCCCCAGCATTTT.

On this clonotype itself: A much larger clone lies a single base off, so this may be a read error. The CDR3 here is CASSPGAIENTGELFF. For the CDR3, the DNA is TGTGCCAGCTCACCAGGAGCGATCGAGAACACCGGGGAGCTGTTTTTT. The rearrangement uses TRBV18 and TRBJ2-2, with D hard to call. The CDR3 consists of 16 residues. V lost 2 bases and J 1 base, leaving 11 bases between the germline ends. Per the germline V gene, CDR1 is KGHSH and CDR2 is LQKENI.